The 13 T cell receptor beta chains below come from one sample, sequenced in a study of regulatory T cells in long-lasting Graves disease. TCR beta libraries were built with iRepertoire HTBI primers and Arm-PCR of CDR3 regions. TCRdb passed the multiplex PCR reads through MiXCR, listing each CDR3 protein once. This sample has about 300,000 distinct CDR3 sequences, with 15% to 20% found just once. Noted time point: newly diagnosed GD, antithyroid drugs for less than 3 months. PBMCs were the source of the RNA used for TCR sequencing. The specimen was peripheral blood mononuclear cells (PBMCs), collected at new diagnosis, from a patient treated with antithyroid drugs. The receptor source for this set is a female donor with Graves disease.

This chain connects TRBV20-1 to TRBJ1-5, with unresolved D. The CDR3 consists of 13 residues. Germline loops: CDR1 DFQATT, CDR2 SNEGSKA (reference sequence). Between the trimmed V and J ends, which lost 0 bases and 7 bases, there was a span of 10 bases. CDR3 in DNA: TGCAGTGCTAGAGATCGGCGGGAACAGCCCCAGCATTTT. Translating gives CSARDRREQPQHF.

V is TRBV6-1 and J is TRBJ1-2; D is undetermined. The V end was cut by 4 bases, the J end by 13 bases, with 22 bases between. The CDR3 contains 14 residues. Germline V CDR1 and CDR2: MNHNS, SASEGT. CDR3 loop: CASSVGIAAYEGTF. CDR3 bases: TGTGCCAGCAGTGTGGGCATAGCGGCGTATGAGGGCACCTTC.

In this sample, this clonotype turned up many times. CDR3 sequence reads: CSVVGDGRYEQYF. The CDR3 nucleotides are TGCAGCGTTGTAGGGGACGGACGATACGAGCAGTACTTC. The V and J genes are TRBV29-1 and TRBJ2-7; D could derive from TRBD1 or TRBD2 (5 bases each). The germline CDR1 and CDR2 sequences are SQVTM and ANQGSEA. CDR3 length: 13 amino acids. Trimming stripped 4 bases from V and 4 bases from J, with 14 bases between.

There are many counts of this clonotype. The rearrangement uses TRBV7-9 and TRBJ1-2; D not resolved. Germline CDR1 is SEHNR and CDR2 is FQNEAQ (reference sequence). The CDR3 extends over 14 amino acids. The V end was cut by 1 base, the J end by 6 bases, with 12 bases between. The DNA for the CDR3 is TGTGCCAGCAGCTTAGGTTGGGAGGCCGATGGCTACACCTTC. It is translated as CASSLGWEADGYTF.

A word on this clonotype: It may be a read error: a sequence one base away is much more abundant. Here the CDR3 reads CASSLSRVVASYEQFF. The CDR3 bases are TGTGCCAGCAGTTTATCGAGGGTCGTAGCATCCTACGAGCAGTTCTTC. The J gene is TRBJ2-1, the V gene TRBV28; D may be TRBD2 (5 bases). Deletions cut 1 base from V and 10 bases from J, with 20 bases between. CDR3 length: 16 residues. CDR1 is MDHEN, CDR2 SYDVKM, per germline. The full variable domain, completed using reference TRBV28 and TRBJ2-1, is DVKVTQSSRYLVKRTGEKVFLECVQDMDHENMFWYRQDPGLGLRLIYFSYDVKMKEKGDIPEGYSVSREKKERFSLILESASTNQTSMYLCASSLSRVVASYEQFFGPGTRLTVL.

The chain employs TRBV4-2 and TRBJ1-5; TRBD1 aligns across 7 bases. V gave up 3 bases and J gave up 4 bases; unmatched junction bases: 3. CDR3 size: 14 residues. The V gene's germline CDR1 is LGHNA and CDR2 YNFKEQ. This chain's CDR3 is CASSQTGQNQPQHF. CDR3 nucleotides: TGTGCCAGCAGCCAGACAGGGCAGAATCAGCCCCAGCATTTT.

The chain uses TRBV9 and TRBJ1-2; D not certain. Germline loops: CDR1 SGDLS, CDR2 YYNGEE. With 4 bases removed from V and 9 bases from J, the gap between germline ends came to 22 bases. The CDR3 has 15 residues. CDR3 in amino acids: CASSPAGGASMSYTF. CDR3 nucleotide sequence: TGTGCCAGCAGCCCCGCCGGCGGCGCCTCTATGAGCTACACCTTC.

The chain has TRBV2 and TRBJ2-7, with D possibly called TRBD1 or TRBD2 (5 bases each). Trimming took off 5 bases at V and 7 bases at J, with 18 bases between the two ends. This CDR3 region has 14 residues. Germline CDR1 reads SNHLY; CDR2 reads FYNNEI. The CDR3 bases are TGTGCCAGCAGTCAGGGCCCAGCGGAGAGGGAGCAGTACTTC. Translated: CASSQGPAEREQYF.

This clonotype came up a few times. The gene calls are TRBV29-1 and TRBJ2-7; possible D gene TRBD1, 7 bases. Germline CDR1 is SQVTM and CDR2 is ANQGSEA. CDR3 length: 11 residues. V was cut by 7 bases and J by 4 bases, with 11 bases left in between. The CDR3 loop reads CSAAGQYEQYF. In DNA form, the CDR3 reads TGCAGCGCCGCGGGACAGTACGAGCAGTACTTC.

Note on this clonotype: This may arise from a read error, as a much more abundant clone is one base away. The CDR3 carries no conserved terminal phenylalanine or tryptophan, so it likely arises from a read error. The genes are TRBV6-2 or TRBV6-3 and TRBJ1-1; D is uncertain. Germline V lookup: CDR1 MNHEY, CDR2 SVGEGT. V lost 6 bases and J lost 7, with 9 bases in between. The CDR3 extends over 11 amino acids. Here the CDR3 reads CASRNPHEAFL. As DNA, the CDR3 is TGTGCCAGCAGAAACCCTCATGAAGCTTTCTTA.

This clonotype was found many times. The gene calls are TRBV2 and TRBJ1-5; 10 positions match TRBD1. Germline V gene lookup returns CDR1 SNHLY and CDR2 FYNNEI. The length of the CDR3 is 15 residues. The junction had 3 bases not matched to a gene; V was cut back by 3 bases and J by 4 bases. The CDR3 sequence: CASSELGQGNQPQHF. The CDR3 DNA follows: TGTGCCAGCAGTGAGCTGGGACAGGGGAATCAGCCCCAGCATTTT.

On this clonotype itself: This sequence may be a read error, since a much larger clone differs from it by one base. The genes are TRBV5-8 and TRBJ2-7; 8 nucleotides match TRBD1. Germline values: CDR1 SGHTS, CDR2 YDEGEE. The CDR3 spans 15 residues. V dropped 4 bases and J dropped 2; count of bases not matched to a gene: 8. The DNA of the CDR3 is TGTGCCAGCAGCCCCGGACAGGGAGACGCCTACGAGCAGTACTTC. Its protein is CASSPGQGDAYEQYF. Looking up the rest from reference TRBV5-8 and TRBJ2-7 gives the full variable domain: EAGVTQSPTHLIKTRGQQATLRCSPISGHTSVYWYQQALGLGLQFLLWYDEGEERNRGNFPPRFSGRQFPNYSSELNVNALELEDSALYLCASSPGQGDAYEQYFGPGTRLTVT.

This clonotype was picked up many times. CDR3 in amino acids: CASSLYSGGSGNTIYF. The CDR3 nucleotides read TGTGCCAGCAGTTTGTACTCAGGGGGCAGTGGAAACACCATATATTTT. The chain couples TRBV28 to TRBJ1-3, with 8 bases lining up with TRBD1. With 3 bases clipped from V and 3 bases from J, the junction kept 7 bases outside the gene matches. Germline CDR1 reads MDHEN; CDR2 reads SYDVKM. The CDR3 spans 16 residues. The full variable domain, with the rest looked up from reference TRBV28 and TRBJ1-3, is DVKVTQSSRYLVKRTGEKVFLECVQDMDHENMFWYRQDPGLGLRLIYFSYDVKMKEKGDIPEGYSVSREKKERFSLILESASTNQTSMYLCASSLYSGGSGNTIYFGEGSWLTVV.